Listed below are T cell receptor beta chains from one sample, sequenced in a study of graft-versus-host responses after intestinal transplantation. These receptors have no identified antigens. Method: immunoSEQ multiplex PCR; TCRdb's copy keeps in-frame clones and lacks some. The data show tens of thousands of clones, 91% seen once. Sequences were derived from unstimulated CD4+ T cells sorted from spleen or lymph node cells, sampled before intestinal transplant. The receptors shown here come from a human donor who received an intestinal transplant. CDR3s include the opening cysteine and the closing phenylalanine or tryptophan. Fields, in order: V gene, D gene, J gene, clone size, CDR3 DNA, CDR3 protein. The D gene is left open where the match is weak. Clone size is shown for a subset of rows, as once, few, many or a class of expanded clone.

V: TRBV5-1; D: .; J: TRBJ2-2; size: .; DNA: TGCGCCAGCAGCTTGAAAGGGGGTCCGGCCGGGGAGCTGTTTTTT; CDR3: CASSLKGGPAGELFF
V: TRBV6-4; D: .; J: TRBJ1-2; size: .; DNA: TGTGCCAGCTCGACGGGGGGCAACTATGGCTACACCTTC; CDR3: CASSTGGNYGYTF
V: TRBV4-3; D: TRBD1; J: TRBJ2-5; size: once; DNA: TGCGCCAGCAGCCAAGAAAGATCCGGGACAGGGGGGTTACGTGGAGAGACCCAGTACTTC; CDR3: CASSQERSGTGGLRGETQYF
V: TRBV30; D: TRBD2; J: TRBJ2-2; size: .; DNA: TGTGCCTGGAGTGTAAAGCGGAGCGGGGGGGCCTACACCGGGGAGCTGTTTTTT; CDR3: CAWSVKRSGGAYTGELFF
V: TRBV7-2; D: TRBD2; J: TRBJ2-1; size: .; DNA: TGTGCCAGCAGCTTAACTTCGCGGACTAGCCTGGGGAATGAGCAGTTCTTC; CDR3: CASSLTSRTSLGNEQFF
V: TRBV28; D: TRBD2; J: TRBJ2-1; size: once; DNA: TGTGCCAGCAGTCCCGAGCGGGGTGGGTCCTACAATGAGCAGTTCTTC; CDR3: CASSPERGGSYNEQFF
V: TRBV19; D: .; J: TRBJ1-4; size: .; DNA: TGTGCCAGTAGTATGTCAGTCGCTAATGAAAAACTGTTTTTT; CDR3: CASSMSVANEKLFF
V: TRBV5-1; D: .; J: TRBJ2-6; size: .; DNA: TGCGCCAGCAGCTTGGTTGTGGGAGGACAGGCTGGGGCCAACGTCCTGACTTTC; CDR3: CASSLVVGGQAGANVLTF
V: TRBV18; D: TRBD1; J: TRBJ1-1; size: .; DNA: TGTGCCAGCTCACCAACCGGGACAGGCCCCACTGAAGCTTTCTTT; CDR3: CASSPTGTGPTEAFF
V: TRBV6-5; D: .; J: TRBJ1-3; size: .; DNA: TGTGCCAGCAGTTTGACAGGCGACGCCCGAAACACCATATATTTT; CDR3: CASSLTGDARNTIYF
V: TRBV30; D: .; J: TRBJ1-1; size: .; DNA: TGTGCCTGGAGGGAACAGGTCGGCACTGAAGCTTTCTTT; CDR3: CAWREQVGTEAFF
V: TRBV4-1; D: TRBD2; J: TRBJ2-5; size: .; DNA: TGCGCCAGCAGCCCCCGGGGGGGACAAGAGACCCAGTACTTC; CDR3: CASSPRGGQETQYF
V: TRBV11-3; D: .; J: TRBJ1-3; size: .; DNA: TGTGCCAGCAGCCAGGAGTTTTCAGGGTTCTCTGGAAACACCATATATTTT; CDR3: CASSQEFSGFSGNTIYF
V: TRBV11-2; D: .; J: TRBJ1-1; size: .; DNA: TGTGCCAGCAGCTTAGCAGGGTTGAACACTGAAGCTTTCTTT; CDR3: CASSLAGLNTEAFF
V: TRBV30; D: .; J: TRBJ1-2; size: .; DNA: TGTGCCTGGAGTCAGGGGATACTCTATGGCTACACCTTC; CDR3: CAWSQGILYGYTF
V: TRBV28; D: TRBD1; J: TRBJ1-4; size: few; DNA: TGTGCCAGCAGTCCAGTGGGTGTGATAGGGGGCCTGGGTGAAAAACTGTTTTTT; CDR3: CASSPVGVIGGLGEKLFF
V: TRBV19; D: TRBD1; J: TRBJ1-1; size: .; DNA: TGTGCCAGTAGAAATTCCCGGGACAGGGTCCTCAACACTGAAGCTTTCTTT; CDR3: CASRNSRDRVLNTEAFF
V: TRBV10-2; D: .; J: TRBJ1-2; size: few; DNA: TGCGCCAGCAGGGGAGGTCTTAACTATGGCTACACCTTC; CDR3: CASRGGLNYGYTF
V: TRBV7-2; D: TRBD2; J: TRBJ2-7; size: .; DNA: TGTGCCAGCAGCGGCCGGGGGGACCCCTACGAGCAGTACTTC; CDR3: CASSGRGDPYEQYF
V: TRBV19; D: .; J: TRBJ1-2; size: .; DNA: TGTGCCAGTAGTATAGGACATTCTAACTATGGCTACACCTTC; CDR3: CASSIGHSNYGYTF
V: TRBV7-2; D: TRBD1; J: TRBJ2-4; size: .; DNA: TGTGCCAGCAGCTCCGGGACAGGGTCCAAAAACATTCAGTACTTC; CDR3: CASSSGTGSKNIQYF
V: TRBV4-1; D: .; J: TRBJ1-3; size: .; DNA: TGCGCCAGCAGCCAAGATACAGGAGCCTCTGGAAACACCATATATTTT; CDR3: CASSQDTGASGNTIYF
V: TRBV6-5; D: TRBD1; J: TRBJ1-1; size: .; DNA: TGTGCCAGCATCGAACCAAACAGGGGAGGAGCTTTCTTT; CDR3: CASIEPNRGGAFF
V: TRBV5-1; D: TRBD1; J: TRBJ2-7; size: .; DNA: TGCGCCAGCAGCCGGGACAGTACCTACGAGCAGTACTTC; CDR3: CASSRDSTYEQYF
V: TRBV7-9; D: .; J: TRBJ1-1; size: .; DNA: TGTGCCAGCAGCTTAGCAGGAGACACTGAAGCTTTCTTT; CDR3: CASSLAGDTEAFF
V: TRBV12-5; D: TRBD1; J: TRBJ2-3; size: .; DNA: TGTGCTAGTGGTATATCCGGGACAGGGACAGATACGCAGTATTTT; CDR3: CASGISGTGTDTQYF
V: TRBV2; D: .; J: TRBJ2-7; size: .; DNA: TGTGCCAGCAGTGGCGACTACTCCTACGAGCAGTACTTC; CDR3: CASSGDYSYEQYF
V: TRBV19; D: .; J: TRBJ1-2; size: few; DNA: TGTGCCAGTACGGCGGGACCTCGCAGTTATGGCTACACCTTC; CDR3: CASTAGPRSYGYTF
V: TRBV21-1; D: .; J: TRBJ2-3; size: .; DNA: TGTGCCAGCAGCAAAGAGGAAGCTAGCGGGGTAACAGATACGCAGTATTTT; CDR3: CASSKEEASGVTDTQYF
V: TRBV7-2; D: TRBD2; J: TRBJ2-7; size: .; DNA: TGTGCCAGCAGCTTAGTGGCGCTAGCGGGCGAGCAGTACTTC; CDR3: CASSLVALAGEQYF
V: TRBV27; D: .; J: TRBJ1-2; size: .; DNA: TGTGCCAGCAGTTTAGCGGGGGGATACGGCTACACCTTC; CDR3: CASSLAGGYGYTF
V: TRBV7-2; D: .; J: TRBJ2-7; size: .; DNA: TGTGCCAGCAGCACCCGTGGGCCCTCCGAGCAGTACTTC; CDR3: CASSTRGPSEQYF
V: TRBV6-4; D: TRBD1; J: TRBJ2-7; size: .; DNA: TGTGCCAGCGGATCGACAGGGCGATTCTCCTACGAGCAGTACTTC; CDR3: CASGSTGRFSYEQYF
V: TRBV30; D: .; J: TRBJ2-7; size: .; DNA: TGTGCCTGGACCCTCGGGATCGTAACCTACGAGCAGTACTTC; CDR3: CAWTLGIVTYEQYF
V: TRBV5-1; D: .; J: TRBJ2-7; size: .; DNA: TGCGCCAGCAGCTTGCCCCTGACGGAGAATAACTACGAGCAGTACTTC; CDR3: CASSLPLTENNYEQYF
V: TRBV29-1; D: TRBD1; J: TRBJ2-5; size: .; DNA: TGCAGCTTCCGACAGGGACCCCCTAGGGAGCAGTACTTC; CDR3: CSFRQGPPREQYF
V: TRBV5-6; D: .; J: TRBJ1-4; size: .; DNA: TGTGCCAGCAGCTTGGCGGGGAACGAAAAACTGTTTTTT; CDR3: CASSLAGNEKLFF
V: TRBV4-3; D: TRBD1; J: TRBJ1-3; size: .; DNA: TGCGCCAGCAGCCAATCCTACAGGGGGACTGGAAACACCATATATTTT; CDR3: CASSQSYRGTGNTIYF
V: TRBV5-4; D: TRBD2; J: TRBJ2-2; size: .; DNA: TGTGCCAGCAGCGCGCTAGCGGGGGCCTTAGCCGGGGAGCTGTTTTTT; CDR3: CASSALAGALAGELFF
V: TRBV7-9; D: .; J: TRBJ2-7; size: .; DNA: TGTGCCAGCAGCCCGAGCGGAGTCCCCTACGAGCAGTACTTC; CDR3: CASSPSGVPYEQYF
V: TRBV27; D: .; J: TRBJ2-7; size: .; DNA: TGTGCCAGCAGTCTCCAAACTCCCTACGAGCAGTACTTC; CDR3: CASSLQTPYEQYF
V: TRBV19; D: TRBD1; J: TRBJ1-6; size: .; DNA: TGTGCCAGTAGTATAGGGCCCCTAAAGACAGGGCCCCATGAAGAGAATTCACCCCTCCACTTT; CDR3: CASSIGPLKTGPHEENSPLHF
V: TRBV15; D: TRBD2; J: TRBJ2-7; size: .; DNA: TGTGCCACCAGCAGAGGACCCGGGACTAGCGGAATCTACGAGCAGTACTTC; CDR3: CATSRGPGTSGIYEQYF
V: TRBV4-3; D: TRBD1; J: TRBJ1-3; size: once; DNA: TGCGCCAGCAGCCCTGACAGGGCCAGCTCTGGAAACACCATATATTTT; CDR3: CASSPDRASSGNTIYF
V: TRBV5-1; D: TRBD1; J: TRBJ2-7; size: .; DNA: TGCGCCAGCAGCCGGACAGGGGGCGCCCCCTCCTACGAGCAGTACTTC; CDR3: CASSRTGGAPSYEQYF
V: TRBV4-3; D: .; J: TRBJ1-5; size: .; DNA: TGCGCCAGCAGCCAAGAGACAACTAGCAATCAGCCCCAGCATTTT; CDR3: CASSQETTSNQPQHF
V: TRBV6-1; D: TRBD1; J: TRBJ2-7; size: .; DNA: TGTGCCAGCAGTGTTTCACAGGGGTTGAACGAGCAGTACTTC; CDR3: CASSVSQGLNEQYF
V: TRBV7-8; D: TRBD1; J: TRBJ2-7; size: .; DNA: TGTGCCAGCAGCACCCTGGACAGGCTTTACGAGCAGTACTTC; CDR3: CASSTLDRLYEQYF
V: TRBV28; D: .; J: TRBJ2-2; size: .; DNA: TGTGCCAGCAGTTTTAGGAAGGACAGGAACACCGGGGAGCTGTTTTTT; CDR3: CASSFRKDRNTGELFF
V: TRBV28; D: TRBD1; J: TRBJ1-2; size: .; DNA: TGTGCCACCAAGTTTACCGACAGGGACAACTATGGCTACACCTTC; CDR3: CATKFTDRDNYGYTF
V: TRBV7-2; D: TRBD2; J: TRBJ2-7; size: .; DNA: TGTGCCAGCAGCTCGTTTCTAGCGGGGGATACCTACGAGCAGTACTTC; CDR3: CASSSFLAGDTYEQYF